The following is a T cell receptor (beta chain) sequence with its context. TCRdb itself ran the 5' RACE reads through MiXCR, one entry per CDR3 protein. Counted here are around 250,000 distinct CDR3 sequences, around 16% occurring once; the ten biggest clones make up 22%. V was trimmed by 1 base and J by 13 bases, leaving 19 bases between them. CDR1 is SEHNR and CDR2 is FQNEAQ in the germline V gene (reference sequence). The CDR3 is made up of 15 amino acids. This sample was taken from a study of T-cell memory formation after mild COVID-19. In the study overall: Largely donor-specific TCR clusters were found.

The J gene is TRBJ1-4, the V gene TRBV7-9; maybe TRBD1 (5 bases). The receptor was isolated from a man younger than 35 who had mild COVID-19 (a few samples of this study predate the infection). Cell type and time point are not known. Sequencing input: PBMCs or a T cell subset sorted from them (not recorded which). CDR3: CASSLGAGTAFRLFF. The CDR3 DNA follows: TGTGCCAGCAGCTTAGGGGCCGGGACCGCGTTTAGACTGTTTTTT.